Following are 17 T cell receptor beta chains from one sample sequenced in a study of cytomegalovirus exposure and HLA in healthy donors. Some clones are missing from TCRdb's copy, which holds only in-frame ones; the method was immunoSEQ multiplex PCR. The profile covers over 200,000 clones, with around 87% appearing a single time and more than 1.5% taken by the ten largest. The sequencing sample was made of PBMCs. The receptors were gathered from a woman under 30 in good health and CMV-seropositive.

The V and J genes are TRBV6-5 and TRBJ2-1, with 7 bases lining up with TRBD2. V was pared by 5 bases and J by 3 bases, with 1 base of the junction left unmatched. Germline assignment: CDR1 MNHEY and CDR2 SVGAGI. This CDR3 is 13 amino acids long. The CDR3 loop reads CASSSGDYNEQFF. The CDR3 nucleotides are TGTGCCAGCAGTAGCGGGGACTACAATGAGCAGTTCTTC.

The count of this clone is one. This chain links TRBV2 with TRBJ2-5, with a weak D call TRBD1 (5 bases). In germline, CDR1 is SNHLY, CDR2 FYNNEI. Trimming took off 7 bases at V and 3 bases at J, with 15 bases between the two ends. The CDR3 loop spans 14 amino acids. CDR3 DNA: TGTGCCAGCACGGGCAGGGAAGGGAAAGAGACCCAGTACTTC. Its protein product is CASTGREGKETQYF.

This clone occurred once. The chain recombines TRBV7-3 with TRBJ2-1; 12 bases line up with TRBD2. The CDR3 is made up of 15 amino acids. V dropped 5 bases and J dropped 9; count of bases not matched to a gene: 8. Germline CDR1 and CDR2: SGHTA and FQGTGA. CDR3 DNA: TGTGCCAGCAGCCGAGTGGCTAGCGGGAGGGGTGAGCAGTTCTTC. Protein product: CASSRVASGRGEQFF.

This clone was found once. CDR3 loop: CASSVGTSGTGELFF. As DNA, the CDR3 is TGTGCCAGCAGCGTCGGGACTAGCGGCACCGGGGAGCTGTTTTTT. The chain carries TRBV9 and TRBJ2-2, with 11 bases aligning to TRBD2. The CDR3 is made up of 15 amino acids. The V gene end was trimmed by 2 bases and the J gene end by 4 bases; junction bases not matched to a gene: 1. CDR1 is SGDLS and CDR2 is YYNGEE in the germline V gene. Variable domain in full (rest from reference TRBV9 and TRBJ2-2): DSGVTQTPKHLITATGQRVTLRCSPRSGDLSVYWYQQSLDQGLQFLIQYYNGEERAKGNILERFSAQQFPDLHSELNLSSLELGDSALYFCASSVGTSGTGELFFGEGSRLTVL.

This clone was seen a single time. The chain carries TRBV28 and TRBJ1-1; TRBD1 matches at 7 bases. CDR1 MDHEN and CDR2 SYDVKM come from the germline V gene. Trimming at V came to 5 bases and at J to 6 bases, leaving 9 bases not matched to a gene. The CDR3 length is 14 residues. Here the CDR3 DNA reads TGTGCCAGCAGTAACAGGGGACATATGGCTGAAGCTTTCTTT. Its translation: CASSNRGHMAEAFF.

The chain carries TRBV6-5 and TRBJ2-7; D uncertain. The germline V gene has CDR1 MNHEY and CDR2 SVGAGI. Trimming took 4 bases from V and 7 from J, leaving 11 bases between them. The CDR3 is 12 amino acids. The CDR3 sequence: CASSSIGVEQYF. CDR3 DNA sequence: TGTGCCAGCAGTTCCATCGGTGTGGAGCAGTACTTC.

This chain joins TRBV5-4 and TRBJ2-1; 9 bases agree with TRBD1. Germline V gives CDR1 SGHNT, CDR2 YYREEE (reference sequence). The CDR3 has 14 residues. Trimming cost V 2 bases and J 9 bases; bases outside gene matches: 6. The chain's CDR3 is CASSFRTGAIEQFF. Here the CDR3 DNA reads TGTGCCAGCAGCTTTAGGACAGGGGCTATTGAGCAGTTCTTC.

The chain couples TRBV6-1 to TRBJ2-1; 8 nucleotides align to TRBD2. This CDR3 contains 15 residues. Trimming at V came to 5 bases and at J to 5 bases, leaving 8 bases not matched to a gene. CDR1 and CDR2 (germline): MNHNS, SASEGT. As DNA, the CDR3 is TGTGCCAGCAGTTCCCTAGCGGGCTACGACAATGAGCAGTTCTTC. It is translated as CASSSLAGYDNEQFF.

The chain recombines TRBV5-1 with TRBJ2-1; the D is unclear. The CDR3 spans 12 residues. V was trimmed by 0 bases and J by 9 bases, leaving 7 bases between them. Germline-derived CDR1 and CDR2 are SGHRS and YFSETQ. The CDR3 nucleotides read TGCGCCAGCAGCTTGGTTACAAGTGAGCAGTTCTTC. Its protein is CASSLVTSEQFF. Looking up the rest from reference TRBV5-1 and TRBJ2-1 gives the full variable domain: KAGVTQTPRYLIKTRGQQVTLSCSPISGHRSVSWYQQTPGQGLQFLFEYFSETQRNKGNFPGRFSGRQFSNSRSEMNVSTLELGDSALYLCASSLVTSEQFFGPGTRLTVL.

The chain carries TRBV6-5 and TRBJ1-2, with TRBD1 as a possible D gene (6 bases). V dropped 4 bases and J dropped 6 bases, with 12 bases sitting between them. This CDR3 region has 13 residues. CDR1 MNHEY and CDR2 SVGAGI come from the germline V gene. The CDR3 DNA reads as TGTGCCAGCAGTTTGGGGGCCGCGGATGGCTACACCTTC. It codes for CASSLGAADGYTF.

The chain employs TRBV7-9 and TRBJ2-1, with 13 bases matching TRBD2. The CDR3 spans 16 residues. Germline lookup yields CDR1 SEHNR and CDR2 FQNEAQ (reference sequence). Trimming removed 6 bases from V and 8 bases from J; junction bases left unmatched: 10. The CDR3 is CASRLAGGPTVDEQFF. CDR3 sequence (DNA): TGTGCCAGCAGACTAGCGGGAGGGCCGACTGTGGATGAGCAGTTCTTC.

The CDR3 loop is CASSELPVGEQYF. DNA for the CDR3: TGTGCCAGCAGTGAGCTCCCGGTTGGCGAGCAGTACTTC. V and J are TRBV2 and TRBJ2-7, with D unclear. Trimming took 3 bases from V and 6 from J, leaving 12 bases between them. The CDR3 is 13 amino acids. The germline gives CDR1 SNHLY, CDR2 FYNNEI.

This chain links TRBV29-1 with TRBJ2-7, with D uncertain. The CDR3 totals 14 residues. V was pared by 1 base and J by 0 bases, with 10 bases between. Germline V gene lookup returns CDR1 SQVTM and CDR2 ANQGSEA. In DNA form, the CDR3 reads TGCAGCGTTGAAGTCATGGCTGCCTCCTACGAGCAGTACTTC. Its protein product is CSVEVMAASYEQYF.

This clone was counted a single time. The chain is built from TRBV4-1 and TRBJ1-1, with 8 bases identical to TRBD1. The CDR3 extends over 12 amino acids. With 4 bases clipped from V and 11 bases from J, the junction kept 6 bases outside the gene matches. Germline V gene sequence: CDR1 MGHRA, CDR2 YSYEKL. For the CDR3, the DNA is TGCGCCAGCAGCCGGAACAGGGGGGAGGCTTTCTTT. Amino acids: CASSRNRGEAFF.

The chain joins TRBV5-1 to TRBJ2-3; 9 bases map to TRBD1. Germline V gives CDR1 SGHRS, CDR2 YFSETQ. The V and J ends lost 2 bases and 3 bases, in that order; junction bases with no gene match: 4. CDR3 size: 15 residues. CDR3 in DNA: TGCGCCAGCAGCTTTTGGGGGACAGGGACAGATACGCAGTATTTT. This gives the protein CASSFWGTGTDTQYF.

This chain joins TRBV27 and TRBJ1-1; tentative D call: TRBD1 (5 bases). CDR3 size: 15 residues. Looked up from germline, CDR1 is MNHEY and CDR2 is SMNVEV (reference sequence). V was cut by 3 bases and J by 5 bases, with 16 bases left in between. The CDR3: CASSLGVGGDTEAFF. In DNA, the CDR3 is TGTGCCAGCAGTTTGGGGGTCGGGGGTGATACTGAAGCTTTCTTT.

The chain has TRBV7-8 and TRBJ1-1, with 8 bases fitting TRBD1. V dropped 2 bases and J dropped 1; count of bases not matched to a gene: 3. The CDR3 is 15 amino acids. Per the germline V gene, CDR1 is SGHVS and CDR2 is FQNEAQ. The chain's CDR3 is CASSLRTGRNTEAFF. The CDR3 bases are TGTGCCAGCAGCTTACGGACAGGGAGGAACACTGAAGCTTTCTTT.